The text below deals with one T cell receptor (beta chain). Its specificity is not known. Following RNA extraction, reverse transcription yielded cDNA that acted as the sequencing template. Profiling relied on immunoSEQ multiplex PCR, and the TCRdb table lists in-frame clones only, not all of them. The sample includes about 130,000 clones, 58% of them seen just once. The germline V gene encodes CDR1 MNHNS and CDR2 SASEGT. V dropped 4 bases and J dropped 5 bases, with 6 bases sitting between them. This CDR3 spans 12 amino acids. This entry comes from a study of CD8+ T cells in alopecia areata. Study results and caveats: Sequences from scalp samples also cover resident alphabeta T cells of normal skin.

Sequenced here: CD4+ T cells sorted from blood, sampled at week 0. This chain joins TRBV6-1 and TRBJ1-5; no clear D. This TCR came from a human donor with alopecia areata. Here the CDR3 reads CASSARYQPQHF. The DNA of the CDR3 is TGTGCCAGCAGTGCGAGGTATCAGCCCCAGCATTTT.